The text below deals with one T cell receptor beta chain. With no exception, relapse followed autologous stem cell transplantation in all patients, and brentuximab vedotin exposure varied. Magnetic negative selection served to purify CD4+ T cells out of PBMCs that had been thawed. Trimming removed 5 bases at V and 3 bases at J, with 19 bases between. This CDR3 region has 16 residues. From germline, CDR1 is SGHVS and CDR2 FNYEAQ. The data were produced by immunoSEQ multiplex PCR, yet TCRdb's version contains in-frame clones alone and is incomplete. The top ten clones hold 1% of a sample with 15,000 or so clones, around 85% of them seen once. This record belongs to a study of PD-1 blockade in classical Hodgkin lymphoma.

This TCR was sampled from a human donor with classical Hodgkin lymphoma. Specimen: CD4+ T cells from blood, collected at baseline. The genes are TRBV7-6 and TRBJ1-1; possibly TRBD1 for D (5 bases). CDR3 coding DNA: TGTGCCAGCAGCCTCGGGGGGGGACGTGGGGACACTGAAGCTTTCTTT. It is translated as CASSLGGGRGDTEAFF. Full variable domain (remainder filled in from reference TRBV7-6 and TRBJ1-1): GAGVSQSPRYKVTKRGQDVALRCDPISGHVSLYWYRQALGQGPEFLTYFNYEAQQDKSGLPNDRFSAERPEGSISTLTIQRTEQRDSAMYRCASSLGGGRGDTEAFFGQGTRLTVV.